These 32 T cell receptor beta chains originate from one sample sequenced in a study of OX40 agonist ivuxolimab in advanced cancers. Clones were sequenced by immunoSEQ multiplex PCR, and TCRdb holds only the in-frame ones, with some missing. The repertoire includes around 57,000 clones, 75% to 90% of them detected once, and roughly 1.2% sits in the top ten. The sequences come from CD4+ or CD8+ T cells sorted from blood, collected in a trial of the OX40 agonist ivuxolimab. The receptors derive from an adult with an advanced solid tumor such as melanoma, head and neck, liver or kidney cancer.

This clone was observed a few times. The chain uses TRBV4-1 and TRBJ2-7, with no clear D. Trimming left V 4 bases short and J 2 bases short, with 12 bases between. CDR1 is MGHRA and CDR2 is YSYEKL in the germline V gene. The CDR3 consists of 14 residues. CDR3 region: CASSPRINTYEQYF. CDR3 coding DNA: TGCGCCAGCAGCCCAAGAATCAATACCTACGAGCAGTACTTC.

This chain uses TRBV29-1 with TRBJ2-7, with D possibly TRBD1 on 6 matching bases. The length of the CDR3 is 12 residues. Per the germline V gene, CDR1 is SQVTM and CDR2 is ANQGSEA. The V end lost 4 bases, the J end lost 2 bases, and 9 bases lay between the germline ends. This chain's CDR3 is CSVAKGAYEQYF. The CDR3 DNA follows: TGCAGCGTTGCTAAGGGGGCCTACGAGCAGTACTTC.

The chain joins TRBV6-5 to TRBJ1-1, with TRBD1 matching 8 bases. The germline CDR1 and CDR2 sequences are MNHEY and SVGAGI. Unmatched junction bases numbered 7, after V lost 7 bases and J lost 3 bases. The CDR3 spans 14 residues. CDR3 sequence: CASTRDRSYTEAFF. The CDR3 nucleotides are TGTGCCAGCACTAGGGACAGGAGCTACACTGAAGCTTTCTTT.

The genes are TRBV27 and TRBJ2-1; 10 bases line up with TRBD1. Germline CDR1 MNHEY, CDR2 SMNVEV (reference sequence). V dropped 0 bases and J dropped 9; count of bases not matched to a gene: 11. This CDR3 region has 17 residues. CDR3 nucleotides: TGTGCCAGCAGTTTATCGCACCAGGGGACAGGGGTTGGTGAGCAGTTCTTC. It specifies CASSLSHQGTGVGEQFF.

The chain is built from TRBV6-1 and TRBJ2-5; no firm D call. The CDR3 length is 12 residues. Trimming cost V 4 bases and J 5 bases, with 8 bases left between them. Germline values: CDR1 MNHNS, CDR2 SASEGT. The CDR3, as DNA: TGTGCCAGCAGTGCCAACGGGGAGACCCAGTACTTC. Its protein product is CASSANGETQYF.

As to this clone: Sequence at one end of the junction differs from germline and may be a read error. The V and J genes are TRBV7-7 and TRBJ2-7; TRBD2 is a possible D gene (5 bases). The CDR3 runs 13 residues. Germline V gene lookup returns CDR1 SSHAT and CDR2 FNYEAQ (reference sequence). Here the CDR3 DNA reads TGTGCTAGCAGCTTAGGTCTAGCCGACCAGCAGTACTTC. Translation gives CASSLGLADQQYF.

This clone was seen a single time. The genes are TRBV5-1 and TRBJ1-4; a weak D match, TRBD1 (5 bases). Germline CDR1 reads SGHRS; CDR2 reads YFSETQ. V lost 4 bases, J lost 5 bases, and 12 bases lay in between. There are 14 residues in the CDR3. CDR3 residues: CASSPGYPNEKLFF. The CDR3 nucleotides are TGCGCCAGCAGCCCAGGGTACCCGAATGAAAAACTGTTTTTT.

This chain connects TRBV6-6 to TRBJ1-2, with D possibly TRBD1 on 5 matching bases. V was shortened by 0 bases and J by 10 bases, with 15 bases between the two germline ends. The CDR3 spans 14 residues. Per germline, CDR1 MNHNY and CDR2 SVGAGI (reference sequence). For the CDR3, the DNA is TGTGCCAGCAGTTACTCCTCGGGGGAAGTGGTCTACACCTTC. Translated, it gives CASSYSSGEVVYTF.

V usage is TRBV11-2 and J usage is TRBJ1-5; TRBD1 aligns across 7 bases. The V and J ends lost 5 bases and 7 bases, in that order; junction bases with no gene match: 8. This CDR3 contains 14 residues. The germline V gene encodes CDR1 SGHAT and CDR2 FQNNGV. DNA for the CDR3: TGTGCCAGCAGCCCACAGGGGCAGGAACAGCCCCAGCATTTT. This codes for CASSPQGQEQPQHF.

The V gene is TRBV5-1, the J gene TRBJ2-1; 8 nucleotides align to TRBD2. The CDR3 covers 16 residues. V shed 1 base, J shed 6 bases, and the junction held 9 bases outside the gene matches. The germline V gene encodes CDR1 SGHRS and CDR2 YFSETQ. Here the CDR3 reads CASSLSGTRAANEQFF. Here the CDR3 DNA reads TGCGCCAGCAGCTTGTCGGGGACTAGAGCCGCCAATGAGCAGTTCTTC.

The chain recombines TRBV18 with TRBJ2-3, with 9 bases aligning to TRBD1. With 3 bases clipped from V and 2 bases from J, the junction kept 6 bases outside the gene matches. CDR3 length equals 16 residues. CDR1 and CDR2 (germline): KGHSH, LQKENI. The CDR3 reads CASSPGGTGNTDTQYF. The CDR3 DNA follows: TGTGCCAGCTCACCTGGCGGGACAGGGAACACAGATACGCAGTATTTT.

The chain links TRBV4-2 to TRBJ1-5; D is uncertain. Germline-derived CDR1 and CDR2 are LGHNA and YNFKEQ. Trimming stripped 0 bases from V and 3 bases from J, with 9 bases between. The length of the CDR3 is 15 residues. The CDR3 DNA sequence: TGTGCCAGCAGCCAAGATGGCCGGAACAATCAGCCCCAGCATTTT. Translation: CASSQDGRNNQPQHF.

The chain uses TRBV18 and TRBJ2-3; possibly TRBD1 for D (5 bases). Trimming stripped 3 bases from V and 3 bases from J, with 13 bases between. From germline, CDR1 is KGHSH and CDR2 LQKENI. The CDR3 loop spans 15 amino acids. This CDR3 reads CASSPGPHRTDTQYF. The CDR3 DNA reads TGTGCCAGCTCACCGGGGCCCCACAGGACAGATACGCAGTATTTT.

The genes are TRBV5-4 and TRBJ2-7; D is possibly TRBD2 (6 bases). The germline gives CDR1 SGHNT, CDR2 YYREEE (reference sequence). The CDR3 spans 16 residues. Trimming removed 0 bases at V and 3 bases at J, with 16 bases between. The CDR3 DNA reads TGTGCCAGCAGCTTGGCCCCCACGGAGGGCAGCTACGAGCAGTACTTC. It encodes CASSLAPTEGSYEQYF.

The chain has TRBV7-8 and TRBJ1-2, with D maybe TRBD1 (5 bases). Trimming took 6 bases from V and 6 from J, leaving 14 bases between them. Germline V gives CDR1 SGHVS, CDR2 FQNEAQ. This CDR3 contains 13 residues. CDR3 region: CASSSNGGDGYTF. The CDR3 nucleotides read TGTGCCAGCAGTTCTAACGGGGGGGATGGCTACACCTTC.

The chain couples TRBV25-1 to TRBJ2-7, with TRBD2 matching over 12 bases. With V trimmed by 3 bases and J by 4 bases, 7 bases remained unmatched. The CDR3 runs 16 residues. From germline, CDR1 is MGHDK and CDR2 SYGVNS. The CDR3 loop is CASSDQTSGSKYEQYF. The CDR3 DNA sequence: TGTGCCAGCAGTGATCAGACTAGCGGGAGCAAATACGAGCAGTACTTC.

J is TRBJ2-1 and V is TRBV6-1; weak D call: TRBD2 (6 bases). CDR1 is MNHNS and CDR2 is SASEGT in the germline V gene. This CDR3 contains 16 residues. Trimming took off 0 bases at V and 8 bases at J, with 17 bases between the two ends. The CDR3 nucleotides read TGTGCCAGCAGTGAAGCCCCTGCGGGACGGGCCGATGAGCAGTTCTTC. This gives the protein CASSEAPAGRADEQFF.

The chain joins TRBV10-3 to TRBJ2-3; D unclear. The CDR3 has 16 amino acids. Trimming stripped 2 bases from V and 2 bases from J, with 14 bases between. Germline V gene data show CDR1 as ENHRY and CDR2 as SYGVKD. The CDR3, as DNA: TGTGCCATCAGTGAGCGGCTACCTGAAAACACAGATACGCAGTATTTT. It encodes CAISERLPENTDTQYF.

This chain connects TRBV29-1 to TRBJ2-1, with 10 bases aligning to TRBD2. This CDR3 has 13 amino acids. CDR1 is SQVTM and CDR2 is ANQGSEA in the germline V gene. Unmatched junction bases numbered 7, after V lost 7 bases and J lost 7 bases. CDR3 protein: CSAWTSGPNEQFF. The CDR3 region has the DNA TGCAGCGCCTGGACTAGCGGACCGAATGAGCAGTTCTTC.

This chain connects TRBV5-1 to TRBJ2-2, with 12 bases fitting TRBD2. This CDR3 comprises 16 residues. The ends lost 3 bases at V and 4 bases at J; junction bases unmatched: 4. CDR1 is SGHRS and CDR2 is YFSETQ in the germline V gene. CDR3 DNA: TGCGCCAGCAGCTCATTGACTAGCGGGAGCACCGGGGAGCTGTTTTTT. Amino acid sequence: CASSSLTSGSTGELFF. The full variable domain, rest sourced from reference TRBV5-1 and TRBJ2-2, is KAGVTQTPRYLIKTRGQQVTLSCSPISGHRSVSWYQQTPGQGLQFLFEYFSETQRNKGNFPGRFSGRQFSNSRSEMNVSTLELGDSALYLCASSSLTSGSTGELFFGEGSRLTVL.

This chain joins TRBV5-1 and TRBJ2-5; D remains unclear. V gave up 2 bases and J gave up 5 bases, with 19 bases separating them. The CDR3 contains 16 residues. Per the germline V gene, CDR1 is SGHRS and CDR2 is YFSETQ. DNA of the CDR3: TGCGCCAGCAGCTTAGGTCAACTCCTCGTGGGGGAGACCCAGTACTTC. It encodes CASSLGQLLVGETQYF.

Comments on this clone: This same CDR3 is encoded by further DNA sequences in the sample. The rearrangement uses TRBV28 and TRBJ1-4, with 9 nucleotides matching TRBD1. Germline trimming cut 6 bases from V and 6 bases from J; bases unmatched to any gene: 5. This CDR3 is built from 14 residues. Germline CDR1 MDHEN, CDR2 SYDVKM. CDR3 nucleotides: TGTGCCAGCAGACCGACAGGGGGTGATGAAAAACTGTTTTTT. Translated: CASRPTGGDEKLFF.

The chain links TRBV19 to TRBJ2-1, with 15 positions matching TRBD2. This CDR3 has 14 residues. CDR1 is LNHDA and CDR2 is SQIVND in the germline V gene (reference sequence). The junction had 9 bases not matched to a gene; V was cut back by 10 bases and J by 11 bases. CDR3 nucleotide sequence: TGTGCCACTGAAGGACTAGCGGGAGGGTTGAAGCAGTTCTTC. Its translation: CATEGLAGGLKQFF.

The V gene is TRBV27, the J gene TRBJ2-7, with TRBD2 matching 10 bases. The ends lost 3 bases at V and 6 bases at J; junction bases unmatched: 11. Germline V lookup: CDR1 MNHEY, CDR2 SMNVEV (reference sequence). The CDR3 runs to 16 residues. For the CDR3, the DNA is TGTGCCAGCAGTTTGCTATCTAGCGGGAGCTCTGGCGAGCAGTACTTC. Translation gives CASSLLSSGSSGEQYF.

This chain's CDR3 is CASSESPLLAGGGETQYF. CDR3 nucleotide sequence: TGCGCCAGCAGTGAGTCTCCCCTATTAGCGGGAGGGGGAGAGACCCAGTACTTC. The chain combines TRBV10-2 with TRBJ2-5; 11 bases line up with TRBD2. V lost 0 bases to trimming and J lost 4 bases; unmatched junction nucleotides: 10. The CDR3 spans 18 residues. CDR1 and CDR2 (germline): WSHSY, SAAADI.

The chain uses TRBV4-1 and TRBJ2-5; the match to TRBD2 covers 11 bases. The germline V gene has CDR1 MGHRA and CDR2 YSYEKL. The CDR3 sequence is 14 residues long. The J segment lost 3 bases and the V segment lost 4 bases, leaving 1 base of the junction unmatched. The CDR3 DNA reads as TGCGCCAGCAGCCTTAGCGGGAGGGAAGAGACCCAGTACTTC. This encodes CASSLSGREETQYF.

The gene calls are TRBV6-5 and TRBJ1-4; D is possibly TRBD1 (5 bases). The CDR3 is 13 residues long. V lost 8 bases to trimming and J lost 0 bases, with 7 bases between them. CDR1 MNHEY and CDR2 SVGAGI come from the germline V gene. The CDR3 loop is CASQGATNEKLFF. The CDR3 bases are TGTGCCAGCCAGGGAGCAACTAATGAAAAACTGTTTTTT.

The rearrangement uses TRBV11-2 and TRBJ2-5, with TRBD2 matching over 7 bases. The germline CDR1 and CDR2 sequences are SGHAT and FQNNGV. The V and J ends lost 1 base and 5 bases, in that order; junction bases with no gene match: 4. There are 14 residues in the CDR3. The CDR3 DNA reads TGTGCCAGCAGCTTAGGCGGGAGTGGGGAGACCCAGTACTTC. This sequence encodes CASSLGGSGETQYF.

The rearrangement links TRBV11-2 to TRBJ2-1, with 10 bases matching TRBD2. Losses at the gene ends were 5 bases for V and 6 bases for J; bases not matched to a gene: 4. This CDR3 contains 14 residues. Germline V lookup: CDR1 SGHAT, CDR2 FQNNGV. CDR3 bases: TGTGCCAGCAGCACCGGGACTAGCGTCAATGAGCAGTTCTTC. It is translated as CASSTGTSVNEQFF.

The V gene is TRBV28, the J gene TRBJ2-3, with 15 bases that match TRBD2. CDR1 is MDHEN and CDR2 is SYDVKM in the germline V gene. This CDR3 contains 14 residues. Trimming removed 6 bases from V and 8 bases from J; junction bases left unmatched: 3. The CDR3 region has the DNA TGTGCCAGCAGGGGGACTAGCGGGAGGAGTACGCAGTATTTT. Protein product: CASRGTSGRSTQYF.

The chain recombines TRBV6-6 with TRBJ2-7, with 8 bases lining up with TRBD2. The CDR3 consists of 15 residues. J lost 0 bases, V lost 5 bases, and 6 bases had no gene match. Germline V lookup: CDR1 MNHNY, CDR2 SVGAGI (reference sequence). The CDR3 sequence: CASSKLADSSYEQYF. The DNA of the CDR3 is TGTGCCAGCAGTAAACTAGCGGACAGCTCCTACGAGCAGTACTTC.

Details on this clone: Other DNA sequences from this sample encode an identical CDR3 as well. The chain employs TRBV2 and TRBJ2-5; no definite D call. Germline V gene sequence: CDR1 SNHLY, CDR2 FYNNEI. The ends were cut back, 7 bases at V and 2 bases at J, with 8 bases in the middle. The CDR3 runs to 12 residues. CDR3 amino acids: CASNRGQETQYF. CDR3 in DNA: TGTGCCAGCAACCGCGGACAAGAGACCCAGTACTTC.